Listed here are 17 T cell receptor beta chains from one sample, sequenced in a study of T cell responses to AZD1222 COVID-19 vaccine. Profiled with immunoSEQ multiplex PCR; TCRdb holds only in-frame clones, not every one. The sample shows 150,000 to 200,000 clones, approximately 91% of them seen only once. The sample consisted of peripheral blood, taken on day 0 of AZD1222 vaccination. All receptors derive from an adult in good health.

This clone showed up just once. The gene calls are TRBV19 and TRBJ1-2; 7 bases line up with TRBD1. Germline V gene sequence: CDR1 LNHDA, CDR2 SQIVND (reference sequence). This CDR3 region has 14 residues. The V and J ends lost 6 bases and 0 bases, in that order; junction bases with no gene match: 4. The CDR3 DNA reads as TGTGCCAGTAGCCGGGACAGCTCTAACTATGGCTACACCTTC. Translated: CASSRDSSNYGYTF.

The genes are TRBV11-1 and TRBJ1-1, with D possibly being TRBD1 (5 bases). The CDR3 is 13 amino acids. The germline CDR1 and CDR2 sequences are SGHAT and FQDESV (reference sequence). The V gene lost 5 bases and the J gene lost 1 base, with 8 bases spanning the gap. CDR3 coding DNA: TGTGCCAGCAGCCGACAGACGAACACTGAAGCTTTCTTT. Residues: CASSRQTNTEAFF. The variable domain in full, with the rest retrieved from reference TRBV11-1 and TRBJ1-1, is EAEVAQSPRYKITEKSQAVAFWCDPISGHATLYWYRQILGQGPELLVQFQDESVVDDSQLPKDRFSAERLKGVDSTLKIQPAELGDSAMYLCASSRQTNTEAFFGQGTRLTVV.

V gene TRBV6-2 or TRBV6-3 combines with J gene TRBJ1-2, with 7 bases lining up with TRBD1. CDR1 and CDR2 (germline): MNHEY, SVGEGT. V trimming: 2 bases; J trimming: 5 bases; junction bases outside the gene matches: 14. This CDR3 has 17 amino acids. For the CDR3, the DNA is TGTGCCAGCAGTTACCCCGACAGGGTTGCGACCCTATATGGCTACACCTTC. It is translated as CASSYPDRVATLYGYTF.

The genes are TRBV15 and TRBJ1-6; D is unresolved. This CDR3 has 15 amino acids. Germline V gene data show CDR1 as LNHNV and CDR2 as YYDKDF (reference sequence). The ends were cut back, 0 bases at V and 7 bases at J, with 10 bases in the middle. CDR3 nucleotide sequence: TGTGCCACCAGCAGAGAGGATATGGGGAATTCACCCCTCCACTTT. Its translation: CATSREDMGNSPLHF. Full variable domain (remainder filled in from reference TRBV15 and TRBJ1-6): DAMVIQNPRYQVTQFGKPVTLSCSQTLNHNVMYWYQQKSSQAPKLLFHYYDKDFNNEADTPDNFQSRRPNTSFCFLDIRSPGLGDTAMYLCATSREDMGNSPLHFGNGTRLTVT.

The chain couples TRBV9 to TRBJ2-3; 14 nucleotides line up with TRBD2. The CDR3 is 15 amino acids. Germline CDR1 and CDR2: SGDLS and YYNGEE. The J segment lost 9 bases and the V segment lost 3 bases, leaving 6 bases of the junction unmatched. The CDR3, as DNA: TGTGCCAGCAGCGGACTAGCGGGAGGGCCTTGGACGCAGTATTTT. Translated: CASSGLAGGPWTQYF.

This chain connects TRBV7-3 to TRBJ2-1; 7 bases match TRBD1. The CDR3 is 13 residues long. The V gene's germline CDR1 is SGHTA and CDR2 FQGTGA. The ends lost 10 bases at V and 3 bases at J; junction bases unmatched: 6. The CDR3 protein is CATSRDSYNEQFF. As DNA, the CDR3 is TGTGCCACAAGCCGGGACAGCTACAATGAGCAGTTCTTC.

J is TRBJ1-2 and V is TRBV12-3 or TRBV12-4; D is unclear. V gave up 2 bases and J gave up 7 bases, with 11 bases separating them. There are 13 residues in the CDR3. CDR3 sequence reads: CASSLTEGGGYTF. The DNA for the CDR3 is TGTGCCAGCAGTTTAACCGAGGGTGGTGGCTACACCTTC.

This clone was detected a few times. The gene calls are TRBV6-5 and TRBJ1-1, with D unclear. V was pared by 4 bases and J by 5 bases, with 11 bases between. Germline V lookup: CDR1 MNHEY, CDR2 SVGAGI. This CDR3 contains 13 residues. The CDR3 region is CASSSDTETEAFF. The CDR3 nucleotides read TGTGCCAGCAGTTCCGACACCGAGACTGAAGCTTTCTTT.

The table lists this clone with a few counts. Here the CDR3 reads CASSGLTTGELFF. CDR3 sequence (DNA): TGTGCCAGCAGTGGCCTTACCACCGGGGAGCTGTTTTTT. The rearrangement joins TRBV25-1 to TRBJ2-2; D gene ambiguous. This CDR3 has 13 amino acids. Germline loops: CDR1 MGHDK, CDR2 SYGVNS. Trimming shortened V by 4 bases and J by 4 bases, and 7 bases separated the two germline ends.

V usage is TRBV7-3 and J usage is TRBJ1-1; D is perhaps TRBD1 (6 bases). This CDR3 contains 15 residues. CDR1 and CDR2 (germline): SGHTA, FQGTGA. Deletions cut 1 base from V and 3 bases from J, with 12 bases between. CDR3 DNA sequence: TGTGCCAGCAGCTTAAAAGGTAACAGGGACACTGAAGCTTTCTTT. This gives the protein CASSLKGNRDTEAFF.

The J gene is TRBJ2-7, the V gene TRBV5-1; D may be TRBD1 (6 bases). This CDR3 spans 16 amino acids. The V end lost 3 bases, the J end lost 2 bases, and 18 bases lay between the germline ends. Germline V gene data show CDR1 as SGHRS and CDR2 as YFSETQ. CDR3 region: CASSSHNRDPTYEQYF. The CDR3 region has the DNA TGCGCCAGCAGCTCTCATAACAGGGACCCTACCTACGAGCAGTACTTC.

The gene calls are TRBV5-4 and TRBJ1-2, with D maybe TRBD1 (6 bases). This CDR3 is 14 amino acids long. Per the germline V gene, CDR1 is SGHNT and CDR2 is YYREEE (reference sequence). Trimming took 4 bases from V and 4 from J, leaving 14 bases between them. CDR3 in amino acids: CASSTESGAYGYTF. The CDR3, as DNA: TGTGCCAGCAGCACGGAATCAGGGGCCTATGGCTACACCTTC.

In DNA form, the CDR3 reads TGCGCCAGCAGCTCGGCCTTAGCTTCAAGAAATGAAAAACTGTTTTTT. This gives the protein CASSSALASRNEKLFF. The chain has TRBV5-1 and TRBJ1-4; D not resolved. Germline V gene lookup returns CDR1 SGHRS and CDR2 YFSETQ. Trimming removed 3 bases from V and 5 bases from J, with 17 bases in between. This CDR3 spans 16 amino acids.

The rearrangement links TRBV5-1 to TRBJ1-4; the match to TRBD1 covers 7 bases. The junction had 9 bases not matched to a gene; V was cut back by 4 bases and J by 6 bases. Per germline, CDR1 SGHRS and CDR2 YFSETQ. This CDR3 has 15 amino acids. In nucleotides, the CDR3 is TGCGCCAGCAGCCTGGGGACAGTTCCTTATGAAAAACTGTTTTTT. This encodes CASSLGTVPYEKLFF.

The chain uses TRBV7-9 and TRBJ1-2; no firm D call. The V gene lost 4 bases and the J gene lost 1 base, with 22 bases spanning the gap. The CDR3 is 18 residues long. CDR1 and CDR2 (germline): SEHNR, FQNEAQ (reference sequence). This CDR3 is CASSSAPRRVSVNYGYTF. CDR3 DNA: TGTGCCAGCAGCTCCGCCCCACGGCGAGTTAGTGTTAACTATGGCTACACCTTC.

The V and J genes are TRBV19 and TRBJ2-6; 12 bases line up with TRBD2. Germline trimming cut 6 bases from V and 4 bases from J; bases unmatched to any gene: 7. Germline V gene sequence: CDR1 LNHDA, CDR2 SQIVND (reference sequence). The CDR3 runs 17 residues. This CDR3 reads CASSNPSGGDGANVLTF. The CDR3 nucleotides read TGTGCCAGTAGCAATCCTAGCGGGGGGGACGGGGCCAACGTCCTGACTTTC. The full variable domain, its missing parts supplied by reference TRBV19 and TRBJ2-6, is DGGITQSPKYLFRKEGQNVTLSCEQNLNHDAMYWYRQDPGQGLRLIYYSQIVNDFQKGDIAEGYSVSREKKESFPLTVTSAQKNPTAFYLCASSNPSGGDGANVLTFGAGSRLTVL.

The rearrangement joins TRBV7-2 to TRBJ1-6, with a weak D call TRBD1 (6 bases). The CDR3 contains 17 residues. CDR1 is SGHTA, CDR2 FQGNSA, per germline. V gave up 1 base and J gave up 0 bases, with 10 bases separating them. The CDR3 spells CASSLGGAVSYNSPLHF. CDR3 bases: TGTGCCAGCAGCTTAGGGGGGGCCGTCTCCTATAATTCACCCCTCCACTTT.